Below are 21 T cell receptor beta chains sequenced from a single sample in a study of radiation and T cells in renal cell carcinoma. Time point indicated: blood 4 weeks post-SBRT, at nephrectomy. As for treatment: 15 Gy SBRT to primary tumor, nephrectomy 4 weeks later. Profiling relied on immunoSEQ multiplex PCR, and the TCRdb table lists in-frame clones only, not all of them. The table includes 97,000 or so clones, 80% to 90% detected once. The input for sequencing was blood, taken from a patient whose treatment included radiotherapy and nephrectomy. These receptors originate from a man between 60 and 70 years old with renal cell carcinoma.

CDR3 bases: TGTGCCAGCAGTTCCCCCACAGCCGGACAACCTGAAGCTTTCTTT. This sequence encodes CASSSPTAGQPEAFF. The V and J genes are TRBV28 and TRBJ1-1, with a tentative D call TRBD1 (5 bases). The V and J ends lost 4 bases and 6 bases respectively, with 18 bases between them. The CDR3 length is 15 residues. Germline V CDR1 and CDR2: MDHEN, SYDVKM.

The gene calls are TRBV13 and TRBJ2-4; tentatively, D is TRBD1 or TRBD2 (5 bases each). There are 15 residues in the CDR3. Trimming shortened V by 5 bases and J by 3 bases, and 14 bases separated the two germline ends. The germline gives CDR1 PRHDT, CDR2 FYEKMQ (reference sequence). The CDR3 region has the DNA TGTGCCAGCAGCGAGAGGGGTGAGGGCAAAAACATTCAGTACTTC. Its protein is CASSERGEGKNIQYF.

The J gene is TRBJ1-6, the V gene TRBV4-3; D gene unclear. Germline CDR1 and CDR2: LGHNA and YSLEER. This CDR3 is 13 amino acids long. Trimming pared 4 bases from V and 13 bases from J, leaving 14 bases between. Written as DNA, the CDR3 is TGCGCCAGCAGCCGGGAGGGTCTCCGGCCCCTCCACTTT. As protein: CASSREGLRPLHF.

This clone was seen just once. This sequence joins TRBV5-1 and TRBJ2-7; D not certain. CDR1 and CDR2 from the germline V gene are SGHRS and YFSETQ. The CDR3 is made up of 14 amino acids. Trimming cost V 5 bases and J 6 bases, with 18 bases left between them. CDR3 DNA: TGCGCCAGCAGTTACGGGCTCAGCAAGGGCGAGCAGTACTTC. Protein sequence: CASSYGLSKGEQYF.

This CDR3 is CASSLFRGELFF. Here the CDR3 DNA reads TGTGCCAGCAGTTTATTTAGGGGGGAGCTGTTTTTT. This chain joins TRBV28 and TRBJ2-2; D remains ambiguous. From germline, CDR1 is MDHEN and CDR2 SYDVKM. V dropped 1 base and J dropped 8 bases, with 5 bases sitting between them. The CDR3 totals 12 residues.

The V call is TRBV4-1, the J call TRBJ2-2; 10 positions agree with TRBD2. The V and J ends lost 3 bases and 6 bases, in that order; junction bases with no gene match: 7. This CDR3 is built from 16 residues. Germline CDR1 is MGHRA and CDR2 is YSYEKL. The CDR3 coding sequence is TGCGCCAGCAGCCACAGCGGGGGGGCCGAGCCCGGGGAGCTGTTTTTT. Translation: CASSHSGGAEPGELFF.

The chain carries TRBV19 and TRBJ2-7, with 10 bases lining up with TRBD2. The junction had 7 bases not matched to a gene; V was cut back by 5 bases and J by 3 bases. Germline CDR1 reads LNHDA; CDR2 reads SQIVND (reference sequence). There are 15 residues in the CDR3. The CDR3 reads CASSPQREGHYEQYF. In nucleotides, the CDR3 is TGTGCCAGTAGTCCTCAGCGGGAGGGCCACTACGAGCAGTACTTC.

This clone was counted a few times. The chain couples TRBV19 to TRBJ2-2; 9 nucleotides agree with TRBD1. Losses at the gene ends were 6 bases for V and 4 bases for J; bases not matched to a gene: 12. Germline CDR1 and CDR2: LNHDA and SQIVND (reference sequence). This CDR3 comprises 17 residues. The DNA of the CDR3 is TGTGCCAGTAGGGACCCGGGACAGGGATTTTTCACCGGGGAGCTGTTTTTT. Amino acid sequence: CASRDPGQGFFTGELFF. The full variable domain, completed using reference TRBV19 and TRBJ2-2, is DGGITQSPKYLFRKEGQNVTLSCEQNLNHDAMYWYRQDPGQGLRLIYYSQIVNDFQKGDIAEGYSVSREKKESFPLTVTSAQKNPTAFYLCASRDPGQGFFTGELFFGEGSRLTVL.

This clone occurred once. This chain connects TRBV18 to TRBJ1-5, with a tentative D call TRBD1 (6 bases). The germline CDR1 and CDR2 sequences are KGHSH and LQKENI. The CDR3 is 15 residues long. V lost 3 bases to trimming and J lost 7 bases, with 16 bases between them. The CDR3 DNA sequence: TGTGCCAGCTCACCTTTCTCAGGGGAGGGCCAGCCCCAGCATTTT. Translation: CASSPFSGEGQPQHF.

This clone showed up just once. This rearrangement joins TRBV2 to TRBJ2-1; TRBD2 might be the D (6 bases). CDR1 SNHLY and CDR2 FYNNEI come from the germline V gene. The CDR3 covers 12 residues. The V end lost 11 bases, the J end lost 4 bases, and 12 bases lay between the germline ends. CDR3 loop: CADGGLYNEQFF. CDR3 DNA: TGTGCCGACGGGGGTCTATACAATGAGCAGTTCTTC.

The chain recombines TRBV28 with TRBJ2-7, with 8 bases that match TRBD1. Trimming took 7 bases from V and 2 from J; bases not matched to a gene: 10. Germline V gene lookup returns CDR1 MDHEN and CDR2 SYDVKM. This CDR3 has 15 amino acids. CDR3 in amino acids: CASISPGQAPYEQYF. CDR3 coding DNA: TGTGCCAGCATTTCACCGGGACAGGCACCCTACGAGCAGTACTTC. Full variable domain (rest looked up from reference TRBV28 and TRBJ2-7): DVKVTQSSRYLVKRTGEKVFLECVQDMDHENMFWYRQDPGLGLRLIYFSYDVKMKEKGDIPEGYSVSREKKERFSLILESASTNQTSMYLCASISPGQAPYEQYFGPGTRLTVT.

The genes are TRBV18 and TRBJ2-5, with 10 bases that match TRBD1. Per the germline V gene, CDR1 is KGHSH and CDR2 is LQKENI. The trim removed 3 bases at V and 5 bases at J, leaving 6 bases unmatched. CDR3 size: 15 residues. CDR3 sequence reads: CASSPRQGARETQYF. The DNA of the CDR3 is TGTGCCAGCTCACCGCGACAGGGGGCTCGCGAGACCCAGTACTTC.

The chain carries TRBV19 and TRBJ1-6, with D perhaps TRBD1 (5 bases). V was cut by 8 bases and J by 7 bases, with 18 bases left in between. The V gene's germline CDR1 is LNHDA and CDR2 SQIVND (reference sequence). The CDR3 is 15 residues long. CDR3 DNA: TGTGCCAGTCAAGTCTCCGCAGGGCTGAATTCACCCCTCCACTTT. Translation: CASQVSAGLNSPLHF.

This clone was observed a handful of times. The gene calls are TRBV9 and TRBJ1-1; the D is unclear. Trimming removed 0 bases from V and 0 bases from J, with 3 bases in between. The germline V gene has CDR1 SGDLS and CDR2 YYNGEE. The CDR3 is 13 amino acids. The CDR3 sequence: CASSVAMNTEAFF. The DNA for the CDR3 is TGTGCCAGCAGCGTAGCGATGAACACTGAAGCTTTCTTT.

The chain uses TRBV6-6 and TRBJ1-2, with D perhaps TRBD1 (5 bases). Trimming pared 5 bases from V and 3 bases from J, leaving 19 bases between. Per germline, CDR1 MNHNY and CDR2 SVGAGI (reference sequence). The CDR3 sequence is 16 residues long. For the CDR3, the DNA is TGTGCCAGCAGTAACCCAGGTGGCAGGGCCTACTATGGCTACACCTTC. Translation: CASSNPGGRAYYGYTF.

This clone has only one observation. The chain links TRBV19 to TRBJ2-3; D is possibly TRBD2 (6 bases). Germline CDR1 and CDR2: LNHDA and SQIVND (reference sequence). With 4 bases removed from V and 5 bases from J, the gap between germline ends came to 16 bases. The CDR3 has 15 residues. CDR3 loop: CASSTGELIKDTQYF. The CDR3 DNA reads TGTGCCAGTAGTACGGGGGAGTTGATTAAAGATACGCAGTATTTT.

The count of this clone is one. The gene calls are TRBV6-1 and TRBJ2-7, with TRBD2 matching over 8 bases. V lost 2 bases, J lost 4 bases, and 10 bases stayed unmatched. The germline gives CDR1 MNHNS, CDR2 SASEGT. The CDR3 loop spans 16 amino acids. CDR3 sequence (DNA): TGTGCCAGCAGTGAACTCCGGGGGGGACAACAGTACGAGCAGTACTTC. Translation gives CASSELRGGQQYEQYF.

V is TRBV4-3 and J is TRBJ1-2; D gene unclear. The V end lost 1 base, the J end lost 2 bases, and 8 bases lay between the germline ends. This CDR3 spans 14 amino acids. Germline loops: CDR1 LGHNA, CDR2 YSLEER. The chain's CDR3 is CASSQGIQNYGYTF. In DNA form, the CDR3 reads TGCGCCAGCAGCCAAGGGATTCAAAACTATGGCTACACCTTC.

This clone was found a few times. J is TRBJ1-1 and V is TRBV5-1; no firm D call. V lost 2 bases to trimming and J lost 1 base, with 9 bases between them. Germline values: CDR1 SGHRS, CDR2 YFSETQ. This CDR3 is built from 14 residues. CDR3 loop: CASSFSAGNTEAFF. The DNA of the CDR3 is TGCGCCAGCAGCTTTTCGGCAGGGAACACTGAAGCTTTCTTT.

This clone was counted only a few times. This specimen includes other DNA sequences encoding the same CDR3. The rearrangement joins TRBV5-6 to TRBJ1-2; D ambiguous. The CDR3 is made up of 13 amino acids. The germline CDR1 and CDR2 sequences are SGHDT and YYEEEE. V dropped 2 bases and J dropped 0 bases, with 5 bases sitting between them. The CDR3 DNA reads TGTGCCAGCAGCTTTACAACTAACTATGGCTACACCTTC. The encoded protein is CASSFTTNYGYTF.

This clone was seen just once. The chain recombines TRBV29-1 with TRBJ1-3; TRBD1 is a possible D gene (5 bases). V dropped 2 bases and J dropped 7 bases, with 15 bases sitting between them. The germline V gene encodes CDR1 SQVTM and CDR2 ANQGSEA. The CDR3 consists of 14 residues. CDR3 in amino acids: CSVEHEQARNTIYF. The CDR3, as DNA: TGCAGCGTTGAACACGAACAGGCAAGGAACACCATATATTTT.